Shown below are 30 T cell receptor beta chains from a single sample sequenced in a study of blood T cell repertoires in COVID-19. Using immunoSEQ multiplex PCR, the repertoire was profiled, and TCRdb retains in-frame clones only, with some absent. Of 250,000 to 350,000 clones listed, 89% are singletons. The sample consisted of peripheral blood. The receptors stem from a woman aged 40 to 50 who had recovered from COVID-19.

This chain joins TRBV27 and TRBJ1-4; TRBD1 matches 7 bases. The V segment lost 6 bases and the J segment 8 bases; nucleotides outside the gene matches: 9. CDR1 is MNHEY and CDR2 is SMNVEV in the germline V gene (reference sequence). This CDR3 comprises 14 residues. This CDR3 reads CASSLTGLKEKLFF. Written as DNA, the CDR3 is TGTGCCAGCAGCCTGACAGGGCTAAAGGAAAAACTGTTTTTT.

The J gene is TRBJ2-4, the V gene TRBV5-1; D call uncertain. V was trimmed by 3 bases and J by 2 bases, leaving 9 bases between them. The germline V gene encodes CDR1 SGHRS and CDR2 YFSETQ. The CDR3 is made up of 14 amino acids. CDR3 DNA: TGCGCCAGCAGCTCCGCCGAGTCCAAAAACATTCAGTACTTC. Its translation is CASSSAESKNIQYF.

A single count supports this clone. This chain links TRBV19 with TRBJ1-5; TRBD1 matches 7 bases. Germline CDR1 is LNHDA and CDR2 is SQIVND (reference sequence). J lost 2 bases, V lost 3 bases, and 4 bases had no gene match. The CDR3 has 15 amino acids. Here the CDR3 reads CASSMKGGGNQPQHF. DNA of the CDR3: TGTGCCAGTAGTATGAAAGGGGGCGGCAATCAGCCCCAGCATTTT.

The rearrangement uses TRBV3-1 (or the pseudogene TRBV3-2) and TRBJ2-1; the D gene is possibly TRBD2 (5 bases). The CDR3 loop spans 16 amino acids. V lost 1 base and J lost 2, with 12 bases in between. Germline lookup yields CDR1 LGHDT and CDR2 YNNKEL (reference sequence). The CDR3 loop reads CASSQAVLGPYNEQFF. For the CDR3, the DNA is TGTGCCAGCAGCCAAGCCGTACTAGGGCCCTACAATGAGCAGTTCTTC.

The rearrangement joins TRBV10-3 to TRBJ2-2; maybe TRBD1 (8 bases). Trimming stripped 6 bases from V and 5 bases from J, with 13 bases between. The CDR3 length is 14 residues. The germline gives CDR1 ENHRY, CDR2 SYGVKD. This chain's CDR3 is CAISYRGGTGELFF. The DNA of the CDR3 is TGTGCCATCAGCTACAGGGGGGGAACCGGGGAGCTGTTTTTT.

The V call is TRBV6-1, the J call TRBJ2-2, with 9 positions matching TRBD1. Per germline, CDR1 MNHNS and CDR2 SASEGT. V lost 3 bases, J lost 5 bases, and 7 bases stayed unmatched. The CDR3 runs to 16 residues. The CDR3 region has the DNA TGTGCCAGCAGTGATGGGGGGACAGGGAGGACCGGGGAGCTGTTTTTT. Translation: CASSDGGTGRTGELFF.

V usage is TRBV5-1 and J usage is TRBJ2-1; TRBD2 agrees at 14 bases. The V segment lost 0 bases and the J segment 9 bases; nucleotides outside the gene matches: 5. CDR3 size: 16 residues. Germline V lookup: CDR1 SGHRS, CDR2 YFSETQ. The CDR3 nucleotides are TGCGCCAGCAGCTTGGAGACTAGCGGGAGGGCCTTTGAGCAGTTCTTC. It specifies CASSLETSGRAFEQFF.

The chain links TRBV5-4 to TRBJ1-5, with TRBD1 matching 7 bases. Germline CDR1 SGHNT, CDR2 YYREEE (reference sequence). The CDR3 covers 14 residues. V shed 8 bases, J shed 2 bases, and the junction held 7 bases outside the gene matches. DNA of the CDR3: TGTGCCAGTAGCACCGGGACAGGCAATCAGCCCCAGCATTTT. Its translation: CASSTGTGNQPQHF.

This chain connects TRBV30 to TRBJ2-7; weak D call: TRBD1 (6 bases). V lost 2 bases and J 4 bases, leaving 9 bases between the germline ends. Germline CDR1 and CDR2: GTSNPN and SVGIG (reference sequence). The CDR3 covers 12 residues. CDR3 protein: CAWSPDRYEQYF. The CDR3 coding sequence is TGTGCCTGGAGTCCCGACAGGTACGAGCAGTACTTC.

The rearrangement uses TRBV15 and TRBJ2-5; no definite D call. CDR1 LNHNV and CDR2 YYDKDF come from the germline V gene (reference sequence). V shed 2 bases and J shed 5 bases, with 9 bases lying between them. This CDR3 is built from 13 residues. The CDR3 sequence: CATSRRSSETQYF. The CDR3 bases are TGTGCCACCAGCAGACGGAGTAGCGAGACCCAGTACTTC.

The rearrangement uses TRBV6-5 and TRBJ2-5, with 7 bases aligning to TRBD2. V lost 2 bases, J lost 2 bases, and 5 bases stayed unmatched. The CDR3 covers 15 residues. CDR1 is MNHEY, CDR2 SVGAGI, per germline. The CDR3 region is CASSYGGSRQETQYF. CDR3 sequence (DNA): TGTGCCAGCAGTTACGGCGGGAGTCGGCAAGAGACCCAGTACTTC.

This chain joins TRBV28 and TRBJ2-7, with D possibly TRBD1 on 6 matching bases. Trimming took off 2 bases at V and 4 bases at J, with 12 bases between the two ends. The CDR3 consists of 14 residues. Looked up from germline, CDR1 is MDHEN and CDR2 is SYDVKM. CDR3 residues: CASSLVGGNYEQYF. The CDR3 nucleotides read TGTGCCAGCAGTTTAGTAGGGGGAAATTACGAGCAGTACTTC.

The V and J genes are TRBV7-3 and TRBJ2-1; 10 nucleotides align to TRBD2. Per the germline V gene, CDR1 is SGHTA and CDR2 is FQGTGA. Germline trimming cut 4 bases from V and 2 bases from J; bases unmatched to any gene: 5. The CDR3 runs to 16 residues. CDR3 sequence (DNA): TGTGCCAGCAGCTCATTAGCGGGAGGCCCCTACAATGAGCAGTTCTTC. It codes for CASSSLAGGPYNEQFF.

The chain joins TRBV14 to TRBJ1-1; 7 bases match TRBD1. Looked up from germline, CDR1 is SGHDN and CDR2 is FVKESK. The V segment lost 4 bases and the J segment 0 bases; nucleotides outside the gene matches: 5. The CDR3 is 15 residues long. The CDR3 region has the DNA TGTGCCAGCAGCCTGCGACAGGGTTTGAACACTGAAGCTTTCTTT. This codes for CASSLRQGLNTEAFF.

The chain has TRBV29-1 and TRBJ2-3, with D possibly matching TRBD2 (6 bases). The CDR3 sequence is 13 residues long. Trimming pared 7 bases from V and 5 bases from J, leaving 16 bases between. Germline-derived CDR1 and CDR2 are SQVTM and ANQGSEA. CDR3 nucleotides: TGCAGCGCCGCGGTCGGGGGTGGAGATACGCAGTATTTT. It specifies CSAAVGGGDTQYF.

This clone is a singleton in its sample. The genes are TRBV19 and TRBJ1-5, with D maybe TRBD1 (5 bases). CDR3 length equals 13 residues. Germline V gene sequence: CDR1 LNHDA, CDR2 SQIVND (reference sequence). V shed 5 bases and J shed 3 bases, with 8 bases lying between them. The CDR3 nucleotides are TGTGCCAGTAGTCGACAGAACAATCAGCCCCAGCATTTT. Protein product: CASSRQNNQPQHF.

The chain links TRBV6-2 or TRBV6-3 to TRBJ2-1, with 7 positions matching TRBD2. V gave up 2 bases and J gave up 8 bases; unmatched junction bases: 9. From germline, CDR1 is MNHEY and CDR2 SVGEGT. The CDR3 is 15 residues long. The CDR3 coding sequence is TGTGCCAGCAGTTACGAGGGAGGGCCGGTCGATGAGCAGTTCTTC. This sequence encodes CASSYEGGPVDEQFF.

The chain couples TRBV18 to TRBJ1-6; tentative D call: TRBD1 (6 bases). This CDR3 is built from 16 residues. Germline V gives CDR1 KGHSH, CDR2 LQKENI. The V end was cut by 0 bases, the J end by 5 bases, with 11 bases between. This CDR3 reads CASSPPGANNNSPLHF. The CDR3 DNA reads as TGTGCCAGCTCACCACCGGGGGCAAACAATAATTCACCCCTCCACTTT.

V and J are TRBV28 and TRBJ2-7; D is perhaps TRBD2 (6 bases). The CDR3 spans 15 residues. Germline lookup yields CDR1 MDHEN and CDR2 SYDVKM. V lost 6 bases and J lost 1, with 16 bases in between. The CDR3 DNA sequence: TGTGCCAGCAGCCTCGGGGCGGGAAGGTCCTACGAGCAGTACTTC. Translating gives CASSLGAGRSYEQYF.

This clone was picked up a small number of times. CDR3 sequence (DNA): TGTGCCAGCAGCGCCGTGGGGGGTGAAAACTATGGCTACACCTTC. Its protein is CASSAVGGENYGYTF. This sequence joins TRBV9 and TRBJ1-2, with D perhaps TRBD1 (5 bases). The ends were cut back, 3 bases at V and 2 bases at J, with 14 bases in the middle. The CDR3 loop spans 15 amino acids. The germline V gene has CDR1 SGDLS and CDR2 YYNGEE.

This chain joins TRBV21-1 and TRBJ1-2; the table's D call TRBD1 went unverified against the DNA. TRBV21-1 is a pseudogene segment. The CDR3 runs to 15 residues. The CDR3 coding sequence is TGTGCCAGCAGCAAAGTAATTCAGGGGTGCTATGGCTACACCTTC. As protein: CASSKVIQGCYGYTF.

This CDR3 is CASSLKVRGSGANVLTF. The CDR3 DNA is TGTGCCAGCAGTTTAAAGGTCCGGGGCTCTGGGGCCAACGTCCTGACTTTC. V is TRBV27 and J is TRBJ2-6; D may be TRBD2 (5 bases). V was cut by 2 bases and J by 0 bases, with 11 bases left in between. From germline, CDR1 is MNHEY and CDR2 SMNVEV (reference sequence). CDR3 length: 17 residues.

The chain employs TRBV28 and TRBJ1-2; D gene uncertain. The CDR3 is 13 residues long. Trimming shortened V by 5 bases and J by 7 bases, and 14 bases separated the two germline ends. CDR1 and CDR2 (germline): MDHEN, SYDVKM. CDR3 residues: CASSRGPARGYTF. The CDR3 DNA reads TGTGCCAGCAGTCGAGGTCCCGCACGTGGCTACACCTTC.

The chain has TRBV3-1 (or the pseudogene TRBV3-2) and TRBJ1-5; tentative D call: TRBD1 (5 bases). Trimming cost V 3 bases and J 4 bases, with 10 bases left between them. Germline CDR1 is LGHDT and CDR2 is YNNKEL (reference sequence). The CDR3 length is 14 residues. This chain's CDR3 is CASSQGGLNQPQHF. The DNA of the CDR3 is TGTGCCAGCAGCCAGGGGGGATTAAATCAGCCCCAGCATTTT.

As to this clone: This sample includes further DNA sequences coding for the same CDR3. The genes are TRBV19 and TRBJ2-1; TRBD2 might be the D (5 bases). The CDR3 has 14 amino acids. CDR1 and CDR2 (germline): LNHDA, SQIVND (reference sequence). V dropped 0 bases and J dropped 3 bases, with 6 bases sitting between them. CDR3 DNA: TGTGCCAGTAGTATAGATCGGGGCTACAATGAGCAGTTCTTC. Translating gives CASSIDRGYNEQFF.

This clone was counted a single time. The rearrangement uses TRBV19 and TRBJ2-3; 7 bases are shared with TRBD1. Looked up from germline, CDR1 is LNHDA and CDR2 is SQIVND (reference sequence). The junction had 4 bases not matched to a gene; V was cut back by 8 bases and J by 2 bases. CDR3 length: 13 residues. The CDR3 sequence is CASAQGITDTQYF. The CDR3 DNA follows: TGTGCCAGTGCACAGGGGATCACAGATACGCAGTATTTT.

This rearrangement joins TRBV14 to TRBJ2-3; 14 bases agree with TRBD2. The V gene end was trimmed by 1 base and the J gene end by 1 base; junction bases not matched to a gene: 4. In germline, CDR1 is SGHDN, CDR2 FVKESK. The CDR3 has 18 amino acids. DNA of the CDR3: TGTGCCAGCAGCCAAGTCCGACTAGCGGGAGGGGGCACAGATACGCAGTATTTT. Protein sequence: CASSQVRLAGGGTDTQYF.

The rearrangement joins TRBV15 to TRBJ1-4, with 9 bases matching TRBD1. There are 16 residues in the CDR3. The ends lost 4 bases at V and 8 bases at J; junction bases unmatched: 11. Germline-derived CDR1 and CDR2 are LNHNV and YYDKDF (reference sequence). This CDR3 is CATSTKTGGGGEKLFF. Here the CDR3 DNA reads TGTGCCACCAGCACTAAAACAGGGGGCGGAGGGGAAAAACTGTTTTTT.

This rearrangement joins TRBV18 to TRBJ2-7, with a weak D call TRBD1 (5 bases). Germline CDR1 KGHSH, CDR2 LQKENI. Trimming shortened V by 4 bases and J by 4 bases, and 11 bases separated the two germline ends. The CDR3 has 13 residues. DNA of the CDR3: TGTGCCAGCTCACAGGGTAGGGGATACGAGCAGTACTTC. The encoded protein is CASSQGRGYEQYF.

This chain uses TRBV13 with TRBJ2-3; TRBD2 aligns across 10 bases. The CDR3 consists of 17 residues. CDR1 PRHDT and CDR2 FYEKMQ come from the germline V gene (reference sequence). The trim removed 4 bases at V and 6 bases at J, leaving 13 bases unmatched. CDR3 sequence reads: CASSSPTAGGPGDTQYF. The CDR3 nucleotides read TGTGCCAGCAGCTCCCCAACAGCGGGAGGGCCCGGGGATACGCAGTATTTT.